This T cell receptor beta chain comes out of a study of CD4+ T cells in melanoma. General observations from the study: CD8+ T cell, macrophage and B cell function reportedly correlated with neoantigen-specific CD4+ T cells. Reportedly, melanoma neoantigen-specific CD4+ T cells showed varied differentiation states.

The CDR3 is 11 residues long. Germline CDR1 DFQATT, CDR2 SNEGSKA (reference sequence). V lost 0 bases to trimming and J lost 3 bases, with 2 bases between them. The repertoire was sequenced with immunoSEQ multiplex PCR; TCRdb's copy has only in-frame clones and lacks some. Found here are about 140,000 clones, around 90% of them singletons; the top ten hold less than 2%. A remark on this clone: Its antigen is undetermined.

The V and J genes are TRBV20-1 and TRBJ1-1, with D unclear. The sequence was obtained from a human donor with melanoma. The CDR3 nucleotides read TGCAGTGCTAGAGATCACACTGAAGCTTTCTTT. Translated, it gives CSARDHTEAFF.